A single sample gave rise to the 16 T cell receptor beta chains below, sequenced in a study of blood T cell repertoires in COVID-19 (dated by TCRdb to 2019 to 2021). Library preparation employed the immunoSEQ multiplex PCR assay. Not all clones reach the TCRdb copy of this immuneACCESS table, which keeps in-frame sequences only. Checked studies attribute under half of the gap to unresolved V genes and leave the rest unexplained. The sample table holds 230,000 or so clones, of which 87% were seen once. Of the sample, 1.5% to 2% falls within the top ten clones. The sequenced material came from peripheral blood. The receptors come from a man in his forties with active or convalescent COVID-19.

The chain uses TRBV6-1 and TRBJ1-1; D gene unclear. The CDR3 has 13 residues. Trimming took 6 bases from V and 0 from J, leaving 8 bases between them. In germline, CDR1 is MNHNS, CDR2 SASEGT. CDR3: CASRSLMNTEAFF. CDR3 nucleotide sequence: TGTGCCAGCAGGTCCCTAATGAACACTGAAGCTTTCTTT.

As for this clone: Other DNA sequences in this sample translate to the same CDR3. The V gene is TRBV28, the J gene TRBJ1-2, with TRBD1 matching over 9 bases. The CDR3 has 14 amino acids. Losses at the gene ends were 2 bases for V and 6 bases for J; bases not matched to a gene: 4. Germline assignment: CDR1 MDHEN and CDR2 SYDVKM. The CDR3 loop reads CASSLTGGLDGYTF. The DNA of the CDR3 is TGTGCCAGCAGTTTAACAGGGGGCTTAGATGGCTACACCTTC.

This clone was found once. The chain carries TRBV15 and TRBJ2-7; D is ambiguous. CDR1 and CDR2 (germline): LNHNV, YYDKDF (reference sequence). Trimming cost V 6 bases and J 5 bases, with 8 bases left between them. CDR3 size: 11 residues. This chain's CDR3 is CATSRRDEQYF. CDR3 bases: TGTGCCACCAGTCGACGGGACGAGCAGTACTTC.

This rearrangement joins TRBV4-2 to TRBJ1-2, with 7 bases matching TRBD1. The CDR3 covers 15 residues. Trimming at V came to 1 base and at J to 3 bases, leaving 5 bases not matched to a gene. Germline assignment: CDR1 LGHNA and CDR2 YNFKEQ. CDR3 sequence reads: CASSQVPTGDYGYTF. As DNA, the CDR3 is TGTGCCAGCAGCCAAGTCCCTACAGGGGACTATGGCTACACCTTC.

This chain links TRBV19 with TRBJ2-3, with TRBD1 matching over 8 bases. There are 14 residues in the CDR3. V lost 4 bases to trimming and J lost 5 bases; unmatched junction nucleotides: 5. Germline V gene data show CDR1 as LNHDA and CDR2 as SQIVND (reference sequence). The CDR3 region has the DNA TGTGCCAGTAGTAGGCGGACAGGGAAAGATACGCAGTATTTT. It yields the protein CASSRRTGKDTQYF.

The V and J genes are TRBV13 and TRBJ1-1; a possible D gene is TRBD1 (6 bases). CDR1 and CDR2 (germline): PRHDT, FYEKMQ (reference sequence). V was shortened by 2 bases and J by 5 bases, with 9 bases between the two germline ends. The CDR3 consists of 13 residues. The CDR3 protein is CASSLWGRTEAFF. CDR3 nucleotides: TGTGCCAGCAGCTTATGGGGGCGGACTGAAGCTTTCTTT.

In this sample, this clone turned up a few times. The CDR3 DNA follows: TGTGCCAGCAGCGACCCCTTAAGGGGGGGGAACACTGAAGCTTTCTTT. Translating gives CASSDPLRGGNTEAFF. This chain links TRBV6-2 or TRBV6-3 with TRBJ1-1; D is perhaps TRBD1 (6 bases). The germline V gene encodes CDR1 MNHEY and CDR2 SVGEGT. This CDR3 has 16 amino acids. Trimming cost V 6 bases and J 1 base, with 18 bases left between them.

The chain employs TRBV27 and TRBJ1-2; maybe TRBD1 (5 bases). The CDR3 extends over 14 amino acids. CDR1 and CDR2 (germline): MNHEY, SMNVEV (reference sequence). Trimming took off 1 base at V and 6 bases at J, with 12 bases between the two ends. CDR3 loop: CASSLYDGGDGYTF. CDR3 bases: TGTGCCAGCAGTTTATACGACGGGGGGGATGGCTACACCTTC.

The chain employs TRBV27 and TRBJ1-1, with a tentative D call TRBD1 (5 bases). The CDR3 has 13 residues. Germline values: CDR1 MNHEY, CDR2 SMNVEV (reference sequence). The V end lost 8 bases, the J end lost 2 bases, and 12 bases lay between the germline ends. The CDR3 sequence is CASGHQENTEAFF. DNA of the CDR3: TGTGCCAGCGGACACCAAGAAAACACTGAAGCTTTCTTT.

The CDR3 nucleotides are TGTGCCAGCCGTCCCGACCGGGACAGGGTACACGAGCAGTACTTC. It translates to CASRPDRDRVHEQYF. V usage is TRBV2 and J usage is TRBJ2-7, with 9 bases matching TRBD1. This CDR3 region has 15 residues. V shed 8 bases and J 5 bases; nucleotides not matched to a gene: 13. Per germline, CDR1 SNHLY and CDR2 FYNNEI.

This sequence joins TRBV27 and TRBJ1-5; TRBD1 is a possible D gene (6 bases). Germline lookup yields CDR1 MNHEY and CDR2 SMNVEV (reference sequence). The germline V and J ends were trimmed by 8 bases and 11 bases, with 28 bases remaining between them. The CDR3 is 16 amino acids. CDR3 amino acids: CASGPWVDSGGNAQHF. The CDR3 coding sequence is TGTGCCAGCGGCCCATGGGTGGACAGCGGGGGGAATGCCCAGCATTTT.

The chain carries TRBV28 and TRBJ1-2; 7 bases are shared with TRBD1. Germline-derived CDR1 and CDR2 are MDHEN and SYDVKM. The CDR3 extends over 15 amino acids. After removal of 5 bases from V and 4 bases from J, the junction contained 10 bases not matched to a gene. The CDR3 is CASSDNTGAGYGYTF. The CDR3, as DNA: TGTGCCAGCAGTGATAACACAGGGGCGGGCTATGGCTACACCTTC.

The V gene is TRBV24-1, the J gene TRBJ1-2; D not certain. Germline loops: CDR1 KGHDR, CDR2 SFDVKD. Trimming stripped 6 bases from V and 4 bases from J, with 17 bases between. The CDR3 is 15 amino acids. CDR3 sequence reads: CATSHRTTGSYGYTF. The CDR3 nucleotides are TGTGCCACCAGTCATAGGACCACGGGGAGCTATGGCTACACCTTC.

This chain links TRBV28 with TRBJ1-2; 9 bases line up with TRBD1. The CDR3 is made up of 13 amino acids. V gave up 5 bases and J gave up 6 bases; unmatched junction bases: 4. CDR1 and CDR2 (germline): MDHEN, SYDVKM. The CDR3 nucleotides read TGTGCCAGCAGTATAAGACAGGGGGATGGCTACACCTTC. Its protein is CASSIRQGDGYTF.

The CDR3 spells CASSYSGAGFGYTF. The CDR3 nucleotides read TGTGCCAGCAGTTACTCGGGAGCTGGGTTTGGCTACACCTTC. The gene calls are TRBV6-5 and TRBJ1-2; the D is unclear. V gave up 0 bases and J gave up 7 bases, with 12 bases separating them. CDR1 and CDR2 (germline): MNHEY, SVGAGI. The CDR3 runs 14 residues.

The CDR3 bases are TGTGCCAGCAGCCCCACTCAAGGACAGGGATATGGCTACACCTTC. Its protein product is CASSPTQGQGYGYTF. The chain combines TRBV5-5 with TRBJ1-2, with 8 bases aligning to TRBD1. V was pared by 4 bases and J by 5 bases, with 10 bases of the junction left unmatched. The germline V gene has CDR1 SGHKS and CDR2 YYEKEE (reference sequence). The CDR3 loop spans 15 amino acids.